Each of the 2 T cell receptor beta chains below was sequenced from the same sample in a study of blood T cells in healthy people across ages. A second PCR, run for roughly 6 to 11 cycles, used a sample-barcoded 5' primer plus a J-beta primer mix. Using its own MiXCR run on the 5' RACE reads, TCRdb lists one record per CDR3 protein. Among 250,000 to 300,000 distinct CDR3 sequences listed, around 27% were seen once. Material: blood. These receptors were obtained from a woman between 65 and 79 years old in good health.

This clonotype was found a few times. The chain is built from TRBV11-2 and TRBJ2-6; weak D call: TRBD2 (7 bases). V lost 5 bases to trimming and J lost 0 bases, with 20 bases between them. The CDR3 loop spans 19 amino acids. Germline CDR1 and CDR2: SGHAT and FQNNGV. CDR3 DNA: TGTGCCAGCAGCCACGCCCGGGGGGCTCGGCTCTCTGGGGCCAACGTCCTGACTTTC. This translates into CASSHARGARLSGANVLTF. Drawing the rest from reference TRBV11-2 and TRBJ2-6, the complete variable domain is EAGVAQSPRYKIIEKRQSVAFWCNPISGHATLYWYQQILGQGPKLLIQFQNNGVVDDSQLPKDRFSAERLKGVDSTLKIQPAKLEDSAVYLCASSHARGARLSGANVLTFGAGSRLTVL.

The CDR3, as DNA: TGTGCCAGCAGCTTACAGAGAGTTAATTCACCCCTCCACTTT. Translation: CASSLQRVNSPLHF. The chain couples TRBV27 to TRBJ1-6; no reliable D call. The germline CDR1 and CDR2 sequences are MNHEY and SMNVEV (reference sequence). The length of the CDR3 is 14 residues. With 6 bases removed from V and 6 bases from J, the gap between germline ends came to 12 bases.